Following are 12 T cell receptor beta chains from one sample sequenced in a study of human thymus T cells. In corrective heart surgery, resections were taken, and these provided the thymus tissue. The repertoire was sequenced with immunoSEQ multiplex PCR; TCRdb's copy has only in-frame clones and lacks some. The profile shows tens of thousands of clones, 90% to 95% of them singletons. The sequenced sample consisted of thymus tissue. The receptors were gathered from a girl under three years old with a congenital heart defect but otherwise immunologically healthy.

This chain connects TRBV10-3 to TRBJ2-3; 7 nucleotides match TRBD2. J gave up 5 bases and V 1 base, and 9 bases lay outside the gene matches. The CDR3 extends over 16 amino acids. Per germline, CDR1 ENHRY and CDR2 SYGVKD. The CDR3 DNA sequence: TGTGCCATCAGTGAGTGCGGGAGCCATCAGGGAGATACGCAGTATTTT. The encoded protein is CAISECGSHQGDTQYF.

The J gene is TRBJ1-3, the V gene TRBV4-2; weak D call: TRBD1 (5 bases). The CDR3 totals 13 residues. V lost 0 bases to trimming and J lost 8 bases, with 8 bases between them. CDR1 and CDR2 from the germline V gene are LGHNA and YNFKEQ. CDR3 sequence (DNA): TGTGCCAGCAGCCAAGACGGGGCGTACACCATATATTTT. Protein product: CASSQDGAYTIYF.

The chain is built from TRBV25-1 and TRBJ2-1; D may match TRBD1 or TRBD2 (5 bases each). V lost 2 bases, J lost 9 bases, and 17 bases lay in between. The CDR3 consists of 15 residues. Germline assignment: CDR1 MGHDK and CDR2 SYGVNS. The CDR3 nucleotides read TGTGCCAGCAGTGAACCGGTCGGGACCCCGGGTGAGCAGTTCTTC. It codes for CASSEPVGTPGEQFF. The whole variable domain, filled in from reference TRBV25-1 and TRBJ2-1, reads EADIYQTPRYLVIGTGKKITLECSQTMGHDKMYWYQQDPGMELHLIHYSYGVNSTEKGDLSSESTVSRIRTEHFPLTLESARPSHTSQYLCASSEPVGTPGEQFFGPGTRLTVL.

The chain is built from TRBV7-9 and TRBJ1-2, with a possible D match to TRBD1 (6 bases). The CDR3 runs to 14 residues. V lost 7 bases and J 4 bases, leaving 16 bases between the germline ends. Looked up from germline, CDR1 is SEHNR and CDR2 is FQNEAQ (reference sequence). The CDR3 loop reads CASTRWGAGYGYTF. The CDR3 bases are TGTGCCAGCACCAGATGGGGGGCCGGCTATGGCTACACCTTC.

CDR3 nucleotides: TGTGCCAGCAGTTACTCGACTCAAACTCATAACTATGGCTACACCTTC. Translating it yields CASSYSTQTHNYGYTF. The chain links TRBV6-6 to TRBJ1-2; D is undetermined. From germline, CDR1 is MNHNY and CDR2 SVGAGI (reference sequence). V dropped 0 bases and J dropped 1 base, with 12 bases sitting between them. The CDR3 loop spans 16 amino acids.

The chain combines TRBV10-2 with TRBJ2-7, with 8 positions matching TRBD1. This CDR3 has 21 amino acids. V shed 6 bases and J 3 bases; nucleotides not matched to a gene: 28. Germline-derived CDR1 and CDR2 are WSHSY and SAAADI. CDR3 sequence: CASSYRGSLRRGGVDYYEQYF. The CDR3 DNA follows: TGCGCCAGCAGCTACAGGGGGTCCTTGCGACGAGGAGGGGTCGACTACTACGAGCAGTACTTC.

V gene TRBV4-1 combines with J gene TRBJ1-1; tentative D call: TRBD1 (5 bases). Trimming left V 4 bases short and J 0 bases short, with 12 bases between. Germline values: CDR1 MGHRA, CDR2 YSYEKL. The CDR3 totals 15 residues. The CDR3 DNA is TGCGCCAGCAGCCTAGGTGCGGGGGTGAACACTGAAGCTTTCTTT. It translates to CASSLGAGVNTEAFF.

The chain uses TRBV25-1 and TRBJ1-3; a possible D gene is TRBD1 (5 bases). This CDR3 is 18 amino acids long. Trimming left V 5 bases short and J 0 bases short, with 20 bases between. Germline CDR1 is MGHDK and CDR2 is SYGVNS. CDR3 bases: TGTGCCAGCAGTTACGCGCCGGGCAGGGAAACCTCTGGAAACACCATATATTTT. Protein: CASSYAPGRETSGNTIYF.

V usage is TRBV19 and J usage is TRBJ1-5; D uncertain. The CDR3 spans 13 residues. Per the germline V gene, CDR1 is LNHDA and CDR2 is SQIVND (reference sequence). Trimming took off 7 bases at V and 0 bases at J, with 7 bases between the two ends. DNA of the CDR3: TGTGCCAGTACCTTTAATAGCAATCAGCCCCAGCATTTT. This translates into CASTFNSNQPQHF. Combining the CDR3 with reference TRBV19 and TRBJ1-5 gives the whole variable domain DGGITQSPKYLFRKEGQNVTLSCEQNLNHDAMYWYRQDPGQGLRLIYYSQIVNDFQKGDIAEGYSVSREKKESFPLTVTSAQKNPTAFYLCASTFNSNQPQHFGDGTRLSIL.

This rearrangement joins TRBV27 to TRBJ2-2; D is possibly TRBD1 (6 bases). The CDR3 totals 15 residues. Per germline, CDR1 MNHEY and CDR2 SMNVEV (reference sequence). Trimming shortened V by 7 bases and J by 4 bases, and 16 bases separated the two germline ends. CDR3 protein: CASNPGHSGTGELFF. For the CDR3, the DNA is TGTGCCAGCAACCCGGGACACTCGGGCACCGGGGAGCTGTTTTTT.

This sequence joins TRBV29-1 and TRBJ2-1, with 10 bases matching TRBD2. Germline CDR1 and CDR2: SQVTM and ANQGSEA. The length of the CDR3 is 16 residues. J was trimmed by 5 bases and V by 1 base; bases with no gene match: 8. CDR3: CSVEGKGLAVDNEQFF. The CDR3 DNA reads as TGCAGCGTTGAAGGGAAAGGACTAGCGGTGGACAATGAGCAGTTCTTC.

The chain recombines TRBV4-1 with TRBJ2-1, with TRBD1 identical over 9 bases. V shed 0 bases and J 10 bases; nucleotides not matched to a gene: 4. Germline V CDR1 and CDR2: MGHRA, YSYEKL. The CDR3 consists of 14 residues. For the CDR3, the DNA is TGCGCCAGCAGCCAAGAAAGCGGGACAGGGGAGCAGTTCTTC. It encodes CASSQESGTGEQFF.